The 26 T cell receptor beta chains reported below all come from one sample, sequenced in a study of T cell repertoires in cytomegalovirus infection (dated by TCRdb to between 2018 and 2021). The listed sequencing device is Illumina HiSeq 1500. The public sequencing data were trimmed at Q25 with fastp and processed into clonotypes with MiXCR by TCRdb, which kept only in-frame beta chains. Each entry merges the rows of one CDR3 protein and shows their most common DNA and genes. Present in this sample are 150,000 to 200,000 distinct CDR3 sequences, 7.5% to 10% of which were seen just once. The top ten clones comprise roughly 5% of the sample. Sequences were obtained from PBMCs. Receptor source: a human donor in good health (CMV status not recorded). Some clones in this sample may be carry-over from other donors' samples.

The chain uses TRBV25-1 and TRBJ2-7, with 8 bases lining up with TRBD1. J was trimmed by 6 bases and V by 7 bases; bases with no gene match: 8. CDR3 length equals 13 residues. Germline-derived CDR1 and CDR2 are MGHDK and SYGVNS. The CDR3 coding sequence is TGTGCCAGCAACTCAGGGGGCCTAGCCGAGCAGTACTTC. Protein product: CASNSGGLAEQYF.

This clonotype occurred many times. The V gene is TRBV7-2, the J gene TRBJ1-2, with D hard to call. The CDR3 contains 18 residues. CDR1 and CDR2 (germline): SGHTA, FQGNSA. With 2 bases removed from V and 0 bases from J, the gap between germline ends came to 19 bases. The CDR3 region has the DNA TGTGCCAGCAGCTTAAATTTCCCGGCCTTAACAGCTAACTATGGCTACACCTTC. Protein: CASSLNFPALTANYGYTF.

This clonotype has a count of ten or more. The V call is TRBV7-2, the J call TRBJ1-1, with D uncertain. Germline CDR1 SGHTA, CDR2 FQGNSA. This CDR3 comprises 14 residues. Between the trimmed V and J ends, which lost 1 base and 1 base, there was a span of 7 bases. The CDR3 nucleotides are TGTGCCAGCAGCTTAGGGCCAGCGAACACTGAAGCTTTCTTT. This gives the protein CASSLGPANTEAFF.

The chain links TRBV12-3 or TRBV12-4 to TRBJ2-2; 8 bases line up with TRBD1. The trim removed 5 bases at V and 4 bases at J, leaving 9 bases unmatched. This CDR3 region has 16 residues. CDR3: CASSPGTGRATGELFF. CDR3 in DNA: TGTGCCAGCAGTCCTGGGACAGGCCGAGCCACCGGGGAGCTGTTTTTT.

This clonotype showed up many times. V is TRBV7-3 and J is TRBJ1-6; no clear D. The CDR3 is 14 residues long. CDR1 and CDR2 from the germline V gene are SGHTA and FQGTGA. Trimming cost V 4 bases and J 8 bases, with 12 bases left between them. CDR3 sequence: CASSSGPGDSPLHF. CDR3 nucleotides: TGTGCCAGCAGCTCAGGTCCAGGAGATTCACCCCTCCACTTT.

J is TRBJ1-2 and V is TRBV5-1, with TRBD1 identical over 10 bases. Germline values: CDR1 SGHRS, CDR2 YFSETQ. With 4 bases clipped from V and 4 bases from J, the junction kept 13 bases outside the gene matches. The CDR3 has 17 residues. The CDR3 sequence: CASSNDAGTGEGYGYTF. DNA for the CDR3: TGCGCCAGCAGCAACGACGCCGGGACAGGGGAGGGCTATGGCTACACCTTC.

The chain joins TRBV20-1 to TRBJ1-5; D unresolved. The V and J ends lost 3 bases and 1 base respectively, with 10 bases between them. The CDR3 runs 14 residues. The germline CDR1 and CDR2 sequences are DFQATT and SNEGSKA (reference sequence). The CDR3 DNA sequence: TGCAGTGCTAGTTTTTCGCAAAGCAATCAGCCCCAGCATTTT. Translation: CSASFSQSNQPQHF.

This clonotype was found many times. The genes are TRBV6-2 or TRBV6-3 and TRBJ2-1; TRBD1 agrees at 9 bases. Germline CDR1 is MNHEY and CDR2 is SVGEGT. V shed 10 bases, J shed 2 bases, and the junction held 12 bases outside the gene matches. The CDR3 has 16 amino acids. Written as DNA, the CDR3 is TGTGCCACCAGCTTTGGCGGGACAGGGACCTACAATGAGCAGTTCTTC. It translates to CATSFGGTGTYNEQFF.

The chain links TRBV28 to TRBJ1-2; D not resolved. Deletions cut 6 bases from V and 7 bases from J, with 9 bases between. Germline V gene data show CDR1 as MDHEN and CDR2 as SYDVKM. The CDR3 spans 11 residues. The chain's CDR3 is CASSTPRGYTF. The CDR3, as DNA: TGTGCCAGCAGCACGCCCCGTGGCTACACCTTC.

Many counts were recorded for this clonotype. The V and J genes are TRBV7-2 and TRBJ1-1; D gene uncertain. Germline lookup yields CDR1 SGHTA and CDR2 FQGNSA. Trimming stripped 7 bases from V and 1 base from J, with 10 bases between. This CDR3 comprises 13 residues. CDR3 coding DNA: TGTGCCAGCACCGTCATGGAGAACACTGAAGCTTTCTTT. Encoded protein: CASTVMENTEAFF.

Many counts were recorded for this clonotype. The CDR3 spells CASSQVQGMNTEAFF. CDR3 bases: TGCGCCAGCAGCCAAGTACAGGGAATGAACACTGAAGCTTTCTTT. The chain recombines TRBV4-3 with TRBJ1-1; tentative D call: TRBD1 (6 bases). Looked up from germline, CDR1 is LGHNA and CDR2 is YSLEER. V shed 1 base and J shed 0 bases, with 9 bases lying between them. The CDR3 consists of 15 residues.

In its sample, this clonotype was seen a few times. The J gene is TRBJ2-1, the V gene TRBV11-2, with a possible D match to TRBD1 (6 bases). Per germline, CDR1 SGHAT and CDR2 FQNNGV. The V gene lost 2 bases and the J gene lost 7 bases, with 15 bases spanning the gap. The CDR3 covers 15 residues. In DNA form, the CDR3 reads TGTGCCAGCAGCTTACAAGGGGGATCAGGGAATGAGCAGTTCTTC. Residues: CASSLQGGSGNEQFF.

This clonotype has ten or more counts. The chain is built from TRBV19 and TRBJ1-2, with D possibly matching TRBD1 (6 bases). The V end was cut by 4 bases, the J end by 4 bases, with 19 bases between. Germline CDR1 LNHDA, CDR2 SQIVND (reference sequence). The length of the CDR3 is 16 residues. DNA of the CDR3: TGTGCCAGTAGTACGCAAGACAGGCCAACCTTCTATGGCTACACCTTC. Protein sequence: CASSTQDRPTFYGYTF.

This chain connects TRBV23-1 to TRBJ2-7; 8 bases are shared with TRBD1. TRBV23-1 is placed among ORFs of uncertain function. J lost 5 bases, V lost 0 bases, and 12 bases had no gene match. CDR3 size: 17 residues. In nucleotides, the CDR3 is TGCGCCAGCAGTCAATCTTTTACGGACAGGGAACAGCACGAGCAGTACTTC. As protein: CASSQSFTDREQHEQYF.

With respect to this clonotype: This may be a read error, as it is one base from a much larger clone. This CDR3 reads CASNSRANVLTF. CDR3 bases: TGTGCCAGCAATTCCAGGGCCAACGTCCTGACTTTC. The chain recombines TRBV7-8 with TRBJ2-6; D gene ambiguous. CDR3 size: 12 residues. CDR1 is SGHVS and CDR2 is FQNEAQ in the germline V gene. V gave up 7 bases and J gave up 5 bases, with 6 bases separating them.

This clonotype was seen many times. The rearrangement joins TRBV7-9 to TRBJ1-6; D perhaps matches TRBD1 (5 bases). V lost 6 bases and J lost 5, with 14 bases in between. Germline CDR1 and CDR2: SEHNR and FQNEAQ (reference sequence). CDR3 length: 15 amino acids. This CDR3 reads CASRGFGTDNSPLHF. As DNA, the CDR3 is TGTGCCAGCAGAGGATTCGGGACGGATAATTCACCCCTCCACTTT.

The CDR3 protein is CAWSGQRNQPQHF. For the CDR3, the DNA is TGTGCCTGGAGTGGACAGCGAAATCAGCCCCAGCATTTT. The rearrangement uses TRBV30 and TRBJ1-5; maybe TRBD1 (5 bases). CDR1 is GTSNPN and CDR2 is SVGIG in the germline V gene (reference sequence). This CDR3 region has 13 residues. Trimming cost V 1 base and J 4 bases, with 8 bases left between them.

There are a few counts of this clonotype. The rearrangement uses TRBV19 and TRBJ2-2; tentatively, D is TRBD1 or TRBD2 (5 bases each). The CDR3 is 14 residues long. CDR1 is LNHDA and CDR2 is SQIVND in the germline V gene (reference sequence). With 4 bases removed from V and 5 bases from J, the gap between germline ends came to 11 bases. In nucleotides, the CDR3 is TGTGCCAGTAGTACAGGGACGGCGACCGGGGAGCTGTTTTTT. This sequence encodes CASSTGTATGELFF.

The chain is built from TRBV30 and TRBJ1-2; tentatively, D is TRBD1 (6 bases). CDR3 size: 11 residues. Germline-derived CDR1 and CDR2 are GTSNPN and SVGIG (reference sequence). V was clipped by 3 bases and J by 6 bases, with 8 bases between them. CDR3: CAWRQGDGYTF. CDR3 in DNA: TGTGCCTGGAGACAGGGTGATGGCTACACCTTC.

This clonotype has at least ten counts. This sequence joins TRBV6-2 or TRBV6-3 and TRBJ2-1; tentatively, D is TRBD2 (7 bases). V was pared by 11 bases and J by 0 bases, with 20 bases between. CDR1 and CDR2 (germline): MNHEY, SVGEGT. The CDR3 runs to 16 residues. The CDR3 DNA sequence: TGTGCCGGCGGGGGCCACTCGATAAGCTCCTACAATGAGCAGTTCTTC. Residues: CAGGGHSISSYNEQFF.

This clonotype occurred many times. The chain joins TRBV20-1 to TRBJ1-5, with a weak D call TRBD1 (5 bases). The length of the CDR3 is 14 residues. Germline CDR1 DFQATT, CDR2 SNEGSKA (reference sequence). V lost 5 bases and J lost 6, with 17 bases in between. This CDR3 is CSAGTQGPGQPQHF. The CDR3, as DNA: TGCAGTGCTGGAACCCAGGGACCGGGTCAGCCCCAGCATTTT.

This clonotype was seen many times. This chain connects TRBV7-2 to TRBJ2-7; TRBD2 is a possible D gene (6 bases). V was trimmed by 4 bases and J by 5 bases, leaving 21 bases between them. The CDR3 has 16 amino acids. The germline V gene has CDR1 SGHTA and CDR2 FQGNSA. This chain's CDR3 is CASSSQSGTGDHEQYF. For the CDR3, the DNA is TGTGCCAGCAGCTCACAATCCGGGACTGGGGACCACGAGCAGTACTTC.

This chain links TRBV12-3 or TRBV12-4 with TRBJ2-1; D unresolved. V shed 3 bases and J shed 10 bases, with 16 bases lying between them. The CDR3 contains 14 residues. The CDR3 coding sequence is TGTGCCAGCAGTTTCGTTGCAGCATCCGGGGAGCAGTTCTTC. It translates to CASSFVAASGEQFF.

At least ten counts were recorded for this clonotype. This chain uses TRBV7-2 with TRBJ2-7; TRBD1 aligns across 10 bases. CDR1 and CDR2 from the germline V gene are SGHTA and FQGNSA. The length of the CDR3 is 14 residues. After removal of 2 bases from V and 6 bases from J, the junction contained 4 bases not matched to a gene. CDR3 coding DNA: TGTGCCAGCAGCTTATTTAGGACAGGGGGCGAGCAGTACTTC. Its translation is CASSLFRTGGEQYF.

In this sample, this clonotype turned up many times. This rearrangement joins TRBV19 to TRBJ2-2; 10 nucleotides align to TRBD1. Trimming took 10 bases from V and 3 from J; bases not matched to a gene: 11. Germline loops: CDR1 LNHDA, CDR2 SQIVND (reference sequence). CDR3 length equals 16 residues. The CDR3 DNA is TGTGCCACGATTAGACAGGGGGCGCGGGACACCGGGGAGCTGTTTTTT. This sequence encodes CATIRQGARDTGELFF.

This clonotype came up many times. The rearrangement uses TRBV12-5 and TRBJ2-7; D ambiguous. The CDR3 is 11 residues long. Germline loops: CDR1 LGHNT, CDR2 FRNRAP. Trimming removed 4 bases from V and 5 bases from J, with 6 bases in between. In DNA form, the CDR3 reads TGTGCTAGTGGTTCCGGCGACGAGCAGTACTTC. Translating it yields CASGSGDEQYF.